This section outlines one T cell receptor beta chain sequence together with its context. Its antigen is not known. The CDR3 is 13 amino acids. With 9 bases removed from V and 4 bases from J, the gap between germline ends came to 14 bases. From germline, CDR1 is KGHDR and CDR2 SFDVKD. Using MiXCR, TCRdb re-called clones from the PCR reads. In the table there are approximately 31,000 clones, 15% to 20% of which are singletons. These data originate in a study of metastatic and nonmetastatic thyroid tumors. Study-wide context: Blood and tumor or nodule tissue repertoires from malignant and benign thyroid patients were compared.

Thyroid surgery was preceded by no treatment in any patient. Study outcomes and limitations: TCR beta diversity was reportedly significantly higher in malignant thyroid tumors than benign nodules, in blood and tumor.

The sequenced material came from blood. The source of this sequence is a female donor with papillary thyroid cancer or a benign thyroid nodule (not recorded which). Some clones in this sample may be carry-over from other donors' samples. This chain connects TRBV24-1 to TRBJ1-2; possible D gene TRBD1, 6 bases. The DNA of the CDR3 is TGTGCCACCGAACCTGGCAGGGGCTATGGCTACACCTTC. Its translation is CATEPGRGYGYTF.